The entry below gives a single T cell receptor beta chain sequence along with its context. These data originate in a study of T-cell reconstitution after alpha-beta-depleted transplantation in children. The trim removed 5 bases at V and 7 bases at J, leaving 9 bases unmatched. The CDR3 extends over 14 amino acids. Preparation of the TCRbeta library was carried out with unique molecular identifiers. TCRdb reanalysed the PCR reads using MiXCR and keeps one entry per CDR3 protein. This table holds approximately 350,000 distinct CDR3 sequences, about an eighth found once. The receptor's source is a human donor who donated a stem cell graft to a child with Fanconi anemia. The chain is built from TRBV12-3 or TRBV12-4 and TRBJ1-2; 8 bases fit TRBD1. This sample comprised PBMCs, obtained from the stem cell graft. The CDR3 spells CASSLKQGAIGYTF. The CDR3 DNA follows: TGTGCCAGCAGTCTAAAGCAGGGGGCCATTGGCTACACCTTC.